The 9 T cell receptor beta chains below were found in one sample sequenced in a study of metastatic and nonmetastatic thyroid tumors. Using MiXCR, TCRdb reanalyzed the PCR reads. The sample contains tens of thousands of clones, less than 25% of which appear only once. No patient had received any treatment before thyroid surgery. Sequenced input: blood. The receptors were sampled from a female donor with papillary thyroid cancer or a benign thyroid nodule (not recorded which). Some clones in this sample may be carry-over from other donors' samples.

This clone was found a few times. CDR3 amino acids: CASSDQFSEQYF. The CDR3 DNA reads as TGTGCCAGCAGTGACCAATTCTCCGAGCAGTACTTC. This rearrangement joins TRBV2 to TRBJ2-7; no definite D call. The CDR3 loop spans 12 amino acids. Trimming took 3 bases from V and 6 from J, leaving 9 bases between them. Germline CDR1 SNHLY, CDR2 FYNNEI.

This clone was seen more than once but under ten times. J is TRBJ2-3 and V is TRBV2; 7 bases map to TRBD1. CDR3 size: 14 residues. Germline CDR1 and CDR2: SNHLY and FYNNEI. V was pared by 7 bases and J by 3 bases, with 7 bases of the junction left unmatched. Here the CDR3 DNA reads TGTGCCAGCAACAGGGACAGTTTTACAGATACGCAGTATTTT. Its translation is CASNRDSFTDTQYF.

This clone was observed many times. This rearrangement joins TRBV30 to TRBJ1-3; TRBD1 matches 8 bases. CDR1 and CDR2 from the germline V gene are GTSNPN and SVGIG (reference sequence). Unmatched junction bases numbered 3, after V lost 2 bases and J lost 3 bases. The CDR3 contains 14 residues. CDR3 bases: TGTGCCTGGAGTCAGGGGGCTGTTGGAAACACCATATATTTT. This translates into CAWSQGAVGNTIYF.

The sample holds one count of this clone. This sequence joins TRBV20-1 and TRBJ2-1, with a tentative D call TRBD2 (5 bases). The CDR3 spans 16 residues. CDR1 and CDR2 (germline): DFQATT, SNEGSKA (reference sequence). Between the trimmed V and J ends, which lost 1 base and 9 bases, there was a span of 22 bases. DNA of the CDR3: TGCAGTGCTAGAGGTCTCTACAGAGGGCTTGGGAGTGAGCAGTTCTTC. Translated, it gives CSARGLYRGLGSEQFF.

This clone is medium-sized. V is TRBV12-3 or TRBV12-4 and J is TRBJ2-1, with TRBD2 matching over 11 bases. J was trimmed by 9 bases and V by 5 bases; bases with no gene match: 6. The CDR3 runs to 14 residues. The CDR3, as DNA: TGTGCCAGCAGTACTAGCGGGGGTCCCAGTGAGCAGTTCTTC. Amino acids: CASSTSGGPSEQFF.

In the case of this clone: The junction departs from the called germline gene at one end, perhaps through a read error. The chain is built from TRBV24-1 and TRBJ2-5; 10 bases are shared with TRBD1. The CDR3 is 18 amino acids. CDR1 is KGHDR, CDR2 SFDVKD, per germline. The CDR3 loop is CATSDRYPDRGYQETKYF. As DNA, the CDR3 is TGTGCCACCAGTGATCGGTACCCGGACAGGGGGTATCAAGAGACCAAGTACTTC.

This clone is medium-sized. This chain connects TRBV6-1 to TRBJ1-2; 7 bases map to TRBD1. In germline, CDR1 is MNHNS, CDR2 SASEGT. V shed 0 bases, J shed 6 bases, and the junction held 4 bases outside the gene matches. The CDR3 covers 14 residues. This chain's CDR3 is CASSEAGRGDGYTF. The CDR3 DNA reads TGTGCCAGCAGTGAAGCCGGCAGGGGGGATGGCTACACCTTC.

The genes are TRBV28 and TRBJ1-4; tentatively, D is TRBD1 (6 bases). Per germline, CDR1 MDHEN and CDR2 SYDVKM. V was shortened by 4 bases and J by 5 bases, with 11 bases between the two germline ends. The length of the CDR3 is 14 residues. This CDR3 reads CASSSGQKNEKLFF. The CDR3 coding sequence is TGTGCCAGCAGTTCAGGACAGAAAAATGAAAAACTGTTTTTT.

This clone has at least ten counts. The chain links TRBV19 to TRBJ1-2, with D hard to call. CDR3 size: 13 residues. V lost 9 bases, J lost 0 bases, and 11 bases lay in between. Germline V gene data show CDR1 as LNHDA and CDR2 as SQIVND (reference sequence). CDR3 region: CASNKEANYGYTF. CDR3 nucleotide sequence: TGTGCCAGCAATAAGGAAGCTAACTATGGCTACACCTTC.